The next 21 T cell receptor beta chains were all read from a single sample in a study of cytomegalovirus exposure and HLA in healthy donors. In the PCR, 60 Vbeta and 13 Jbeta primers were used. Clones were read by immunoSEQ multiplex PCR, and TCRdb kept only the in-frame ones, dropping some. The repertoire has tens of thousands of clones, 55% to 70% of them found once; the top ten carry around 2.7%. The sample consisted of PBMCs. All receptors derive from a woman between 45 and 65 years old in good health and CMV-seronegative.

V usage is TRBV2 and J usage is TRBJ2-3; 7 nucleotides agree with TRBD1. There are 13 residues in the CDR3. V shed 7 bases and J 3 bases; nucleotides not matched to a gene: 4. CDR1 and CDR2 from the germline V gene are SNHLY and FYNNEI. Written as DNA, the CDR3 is TGTGCCAGCATGGGCAGGGGGACAGATACGCAGTATTTT. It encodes CASMGRGTDTQYF.

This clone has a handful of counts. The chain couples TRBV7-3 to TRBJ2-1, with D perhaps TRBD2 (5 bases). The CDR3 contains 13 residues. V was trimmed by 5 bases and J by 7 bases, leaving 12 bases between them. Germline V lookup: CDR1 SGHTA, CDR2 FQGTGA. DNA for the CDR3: TGTGCCAGCAGCCAGGCGGGCGGGAATGAGCAGTTCTTC. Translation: CASSQAGGNEQFF.

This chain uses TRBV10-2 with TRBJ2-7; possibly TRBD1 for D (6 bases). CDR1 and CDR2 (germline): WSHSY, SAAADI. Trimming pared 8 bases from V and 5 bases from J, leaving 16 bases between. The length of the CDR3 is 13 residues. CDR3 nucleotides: TGCGCCAGCCTGCGTGGGGGCGGGCACGAGCAGTACTTC. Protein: CASLRGGGHEQYF.

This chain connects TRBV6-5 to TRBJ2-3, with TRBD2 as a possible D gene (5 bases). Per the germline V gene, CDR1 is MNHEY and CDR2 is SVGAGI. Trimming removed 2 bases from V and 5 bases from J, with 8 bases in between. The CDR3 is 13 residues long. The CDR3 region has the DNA TGTGCCAGCAGTTACAAACGGGGAGATACGCAGTATTTT. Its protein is CASSYKRGDTQYF.

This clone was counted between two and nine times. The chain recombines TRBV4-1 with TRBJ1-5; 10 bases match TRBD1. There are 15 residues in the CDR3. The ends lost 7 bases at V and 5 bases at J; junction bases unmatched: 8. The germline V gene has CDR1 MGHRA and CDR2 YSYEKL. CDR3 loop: CASNEDRGNDQPQHF. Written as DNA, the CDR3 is TGCGCCAGCAACGAGGACAGGGGGAATGATCAGCCCCAGCATTTT.

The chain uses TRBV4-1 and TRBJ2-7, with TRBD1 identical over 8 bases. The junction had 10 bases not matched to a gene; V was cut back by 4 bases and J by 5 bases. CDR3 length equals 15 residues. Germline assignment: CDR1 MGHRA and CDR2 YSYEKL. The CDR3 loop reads CASSPLGQGSHEQYF. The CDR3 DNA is TGCGCCAGCAGCCCGTTAGGACAGGGTTCTCACGAGCAGTACTTC.

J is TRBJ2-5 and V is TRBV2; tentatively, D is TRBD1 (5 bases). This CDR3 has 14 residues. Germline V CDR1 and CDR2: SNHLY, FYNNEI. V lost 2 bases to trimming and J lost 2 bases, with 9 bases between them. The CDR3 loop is CASSESAGQETQYF. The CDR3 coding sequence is TGTGCCAGCAGTGAATCTGCAGGGCAAGAGACCCAGTACTTC.

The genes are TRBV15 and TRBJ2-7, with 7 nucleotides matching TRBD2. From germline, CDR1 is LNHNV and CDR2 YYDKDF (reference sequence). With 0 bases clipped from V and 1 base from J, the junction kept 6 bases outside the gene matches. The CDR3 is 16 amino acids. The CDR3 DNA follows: TGTGCCACCAGCAGAGATGGGAGGGCCATATCCTACGAGCAGTACTTC. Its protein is CATSRDGRAISYEQYF.

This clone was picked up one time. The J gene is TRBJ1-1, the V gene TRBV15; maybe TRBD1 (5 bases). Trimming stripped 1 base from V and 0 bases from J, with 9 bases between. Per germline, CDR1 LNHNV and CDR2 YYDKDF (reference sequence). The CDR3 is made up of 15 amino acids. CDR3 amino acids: CATSRGRVLNTEAFF. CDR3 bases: TGTGCCACCAGCAGAGGCAGGGTCTTGAACACTGAAGCTTTCTTT.

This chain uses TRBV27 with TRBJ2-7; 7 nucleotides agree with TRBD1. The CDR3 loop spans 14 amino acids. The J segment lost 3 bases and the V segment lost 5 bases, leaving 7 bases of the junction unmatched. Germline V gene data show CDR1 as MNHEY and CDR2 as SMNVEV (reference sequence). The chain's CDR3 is CASSRRDRDYEQYF. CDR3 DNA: TGTGCCAGCAGTAGACGGGACAGAGACTACGAGCAGTACTTC.

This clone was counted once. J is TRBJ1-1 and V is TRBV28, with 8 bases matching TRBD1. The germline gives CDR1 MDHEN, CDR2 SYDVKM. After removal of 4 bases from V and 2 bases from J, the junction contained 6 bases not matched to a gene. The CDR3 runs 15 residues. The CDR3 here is CASSSTGEINTEAFF. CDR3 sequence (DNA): TGTGCCAGCAGTTCGACAGGGGAGATTAACACTGAAGCTTTCTTT.

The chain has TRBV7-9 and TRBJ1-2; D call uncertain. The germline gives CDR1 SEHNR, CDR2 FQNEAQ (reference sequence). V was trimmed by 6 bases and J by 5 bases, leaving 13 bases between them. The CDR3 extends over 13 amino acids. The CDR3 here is CASSSDSIYGYTF. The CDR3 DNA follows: TGTGCCAGCAGTTCGGACTCCATTTATGGCTACACCTTC.

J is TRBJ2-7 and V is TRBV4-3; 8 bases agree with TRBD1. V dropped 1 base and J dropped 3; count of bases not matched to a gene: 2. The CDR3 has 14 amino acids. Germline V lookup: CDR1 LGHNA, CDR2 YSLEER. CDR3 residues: CASSQAGQGYEQYF. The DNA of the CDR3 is TGCGCCAGCAGCCAAGCAGGACAGGGCTACGAGCAGTACTTC.

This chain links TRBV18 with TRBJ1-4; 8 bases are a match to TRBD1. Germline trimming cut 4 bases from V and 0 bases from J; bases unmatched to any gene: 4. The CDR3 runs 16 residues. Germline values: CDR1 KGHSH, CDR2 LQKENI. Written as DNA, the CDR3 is TGTGCCAGCTCACTCGGACAGGGTGCAACTAATGAAAAACTGTTTTTT. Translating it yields CASSLGQGATNEKLFF.

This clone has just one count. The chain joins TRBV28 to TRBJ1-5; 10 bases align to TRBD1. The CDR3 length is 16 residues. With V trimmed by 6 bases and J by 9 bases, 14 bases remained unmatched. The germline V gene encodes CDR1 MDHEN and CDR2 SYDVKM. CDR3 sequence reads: CASSYPGQGDPWPQHF. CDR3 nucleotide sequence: TGTGCCAGCAGCTATCCCGGACAGGGGGATCCCTGGCCCCAGCATTTT.

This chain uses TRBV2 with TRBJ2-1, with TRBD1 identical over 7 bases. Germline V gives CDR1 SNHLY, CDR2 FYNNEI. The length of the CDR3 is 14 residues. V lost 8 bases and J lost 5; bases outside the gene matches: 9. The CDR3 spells CASRGQLGNNEQFF. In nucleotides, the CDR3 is TGTGCCAGCCGGGGACAGCTCGGCAACAATGAGCAGTTCTTC. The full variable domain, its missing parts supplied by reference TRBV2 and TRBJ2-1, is EPEVTQTPSHQVTQMGQEVILRCVPISNHLYFYWYRQILGQKVEFLVSFYNNEISEKSEIFDDQFSVERPDGSNFTLKIRSTKLEDSAMYFCASRGQLGNNEQFFGPGTRLTVL.

The CDR3 spells CASSVSWVTSGTSTDTQYF. Written as DNA, the CDR3 is TGTGCCAGCAGTGTTTCTTGGGTGACTAGCGGGACTAGCACAGATACGCAGTATTTT. This chain connects TRBV6-1 to TRBJ2-3, with 11 positions matching TRBD2. The CDR3 has 19 residues. V trimming: 4 bases; J trimming: 0 bases; junction bases outside the gene matches: 12. The germline V gene encodes CDR1 MNHNS and CDR2 SASEGT.

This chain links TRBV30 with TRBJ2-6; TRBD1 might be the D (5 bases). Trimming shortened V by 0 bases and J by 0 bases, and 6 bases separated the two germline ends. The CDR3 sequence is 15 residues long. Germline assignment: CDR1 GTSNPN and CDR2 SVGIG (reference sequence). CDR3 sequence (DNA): TGTGCCTGGAGTGTCGACAGCTCTGGGGCCAACGTCCTGACTTTC. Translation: CAWSVDSSGANVLTF.

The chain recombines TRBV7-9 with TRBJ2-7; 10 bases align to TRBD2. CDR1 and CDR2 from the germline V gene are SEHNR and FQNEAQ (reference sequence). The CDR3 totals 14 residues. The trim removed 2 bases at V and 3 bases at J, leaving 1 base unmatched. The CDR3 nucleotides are TGTGCCAGCAGCTTATTAGCGGGAGGCTACGAGCAGTACTTC. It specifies CASSLLAGGYEQYF.

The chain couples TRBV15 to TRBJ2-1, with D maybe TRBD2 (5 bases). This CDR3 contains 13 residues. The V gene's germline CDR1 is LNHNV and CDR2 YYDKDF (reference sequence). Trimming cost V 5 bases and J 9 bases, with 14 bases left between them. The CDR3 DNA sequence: TGTGCCACCAGCTCCAGGCTAGCAGGTGAGCAGTTCTTC. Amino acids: CATSSRLAGEQFF.

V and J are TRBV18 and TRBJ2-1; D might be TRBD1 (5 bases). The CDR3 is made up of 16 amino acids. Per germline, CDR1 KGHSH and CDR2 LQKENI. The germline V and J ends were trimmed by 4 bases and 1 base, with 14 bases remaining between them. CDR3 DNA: TGTGCCAGCTCACTACGGACCCAGGGATCCTACAATGAGCAGTTCTTC. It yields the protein CASSLRTQGSYNEQFF.